This TCR beta chain derives from a study of CD8 T cells in ankylosing spondylitis. Points from the study as a whole: From matched ankylosing spondylitis synovial fluid, disease-linked clones were reportedly recovered at significantly enriched levels. A motif in TCR beta, a set of several highly homologous variants, appeared characteristic of ankylosing spondylitis blood. Earlier authors reported some of these motif variants in reactive arthritis synovial fluid and blood.

This clonotype was detected only a few times. Its target is not known. Germline V gene sequence: CDR1 MGHDK, CDR2 SYGVNS. The germline V and J ends were trimmed by 11 bases and 6 bases, with 14 bases remaining between them. This CDR3 spans 11 amino acids. Each TCR beta library was made by quantitative 5'-RACE that incorporated molecular barcodes. TCRdb reprocessed the 5' RACE reads with MiXCR, giving one entry per CDR3 protein. The sample holds some 140,000 distinct CDR3 sequences, approximately 17% seen once. The genes are TRBV25-1 and TRBJ2-7; TRBD2 might be the D (5 bases). This TCR was sampled from a male donor with ankylosing spondylitis. Sample: blood, either unsorted or a sorted T cell fraction (not recorded which). DNA for the CDR3: TGTGCCTCCAGGCGGACTTCCGAGCAGTACTTC. It specifies CASRRTSEQYF.